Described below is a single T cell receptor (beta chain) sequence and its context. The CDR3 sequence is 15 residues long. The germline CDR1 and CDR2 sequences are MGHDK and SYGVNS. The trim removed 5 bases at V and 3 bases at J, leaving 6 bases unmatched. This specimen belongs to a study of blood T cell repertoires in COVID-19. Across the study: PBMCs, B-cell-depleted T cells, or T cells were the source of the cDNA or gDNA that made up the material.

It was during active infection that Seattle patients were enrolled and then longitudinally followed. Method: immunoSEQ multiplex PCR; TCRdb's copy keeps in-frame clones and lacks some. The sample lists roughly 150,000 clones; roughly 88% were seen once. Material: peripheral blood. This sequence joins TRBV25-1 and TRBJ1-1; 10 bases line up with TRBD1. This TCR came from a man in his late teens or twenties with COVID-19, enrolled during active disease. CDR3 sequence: CASSTPDRGYTEAFF. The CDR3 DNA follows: TGTGCCAGCAGTACACCGGACAGGGGGTACACTGAAGCTTTCTTT.